Given below is one T cell receptor beta chain in context. Its antigen is currently unknown. This sample is part of a study of shared clonotypes between healthy human individuals. Study as a whole: Donors had three CD4 naive, three CD4 memory, two CD8 naive and one CD8 memory plate apiece. Study-level findings and limits: Sequencing depth was predicted to influence how clonotypes are shared among donors.

The run depth of the assay was deep. The data were produced by immunoSEQ multiplex PCR, yet TCRdb's version contains in-frame clones alone and is incomplete. This table holds roughly 2 million clones, around 95% found once. Looked up from germline, CDR1 is ENHRY and CDR2 is SYGVKD. The V end was cut by 3 bases, the J end by 7 bases, with 10 bases between. The CDR3 covers 13 residues. The TCR sequence derives from a man between 18 and 29 years old in good health. Sequenced material: naive CD4+ T cells sorted from blood. The subset is: CD45RA+ positively selected. The chain links TRBV10-3 to TRBJ2-1; possible D gene TRBD2, 5 bases. The CDR3 loop is CAISDRGENEQFF. CDR3 nucleotides: TGTGCCATCAGTGATCGTGGGGAGAATGAGCAGTTCTTC.